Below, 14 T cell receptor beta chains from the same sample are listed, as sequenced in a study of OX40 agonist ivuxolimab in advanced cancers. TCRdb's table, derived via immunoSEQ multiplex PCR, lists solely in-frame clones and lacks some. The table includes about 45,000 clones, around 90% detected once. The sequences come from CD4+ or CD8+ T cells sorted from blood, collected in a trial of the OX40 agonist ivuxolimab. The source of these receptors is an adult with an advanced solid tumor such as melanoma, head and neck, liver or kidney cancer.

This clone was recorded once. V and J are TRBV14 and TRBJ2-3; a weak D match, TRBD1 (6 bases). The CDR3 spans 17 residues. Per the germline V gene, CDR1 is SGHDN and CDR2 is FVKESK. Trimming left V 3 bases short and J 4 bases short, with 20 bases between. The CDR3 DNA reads TGTGCCAGCAGCCAGGACCCGGGACACCCCGGACCAGATACGCAGTATTTT. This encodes CASSQDPGHPGPDTQYF.

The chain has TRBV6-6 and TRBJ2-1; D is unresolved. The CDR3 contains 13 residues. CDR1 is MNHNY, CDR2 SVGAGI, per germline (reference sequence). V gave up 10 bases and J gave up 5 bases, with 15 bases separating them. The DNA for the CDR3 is TGTGCCACCCATAGAGGCTACGACAATGAGCAGTTCTTC. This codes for CATHRGYDNEQFF.

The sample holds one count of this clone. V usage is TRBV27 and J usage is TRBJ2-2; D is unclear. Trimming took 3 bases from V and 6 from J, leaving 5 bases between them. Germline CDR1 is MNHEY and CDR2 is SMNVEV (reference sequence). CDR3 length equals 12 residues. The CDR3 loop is CASSFISGELFF. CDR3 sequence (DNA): TGTGCCAGCAGTTTTATATCCGGGGAGCTGTTTTTT.

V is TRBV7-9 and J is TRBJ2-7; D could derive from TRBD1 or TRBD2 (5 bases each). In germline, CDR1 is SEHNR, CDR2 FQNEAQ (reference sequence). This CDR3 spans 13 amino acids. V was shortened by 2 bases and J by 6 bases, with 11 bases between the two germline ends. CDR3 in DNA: TGTGCCAGCAGCTTACCAGGGAGTAGCGAGCAGTACTTC. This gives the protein CASSLPGSSEQYF.

The CDR3 sequence: CATATGKSSYNEQFF. The CDR3 nucleotides read TGTGCCACCGCGACAGGGAAAAGCTCCTACAATGAGCAGTTCTTC. This chain links TRBV13 with TRBJ2-1; 7 positions agree with TRBD1. The CDR3 is 15 amino acids. Germline values: CDR1 PRHDT, CDR2 FYEKMQ (reference sequence). V trimming: 10 bases; J trimming: 0 bases; junction bases outside the gene matches: 9.

The CDR3 loop reads CASSQGALTEAFF. The CDR3 DNA reads as TGTGCCAGCAGCCAGGGGGCTTTAACTGAAGCTTTCTTT. The chain carries TRBV11-2 and TRBJ1-1, with TRBD1 matching over 8 bases. The germline V gene encodes CDR1 SGHAT and CDR2 FQNNGV. The CDR3 sequence is 13 residues long. V lost 5 bases to trimming and J lost 5 bases; unmatched junction nucleotides: 4. Based on the CDR3 plus reference TRBV11-2 and TRBJ1-1, the full variable domain is EAGVAQSPRYKIIEKRQSVAFWCNPISGHATLYWYQQILGQGPKLLIQFQNNGVVDDSQLPKDRFSAERLKGVDSTLKIQPAKLEDSAVYLCASSQGALTEAFFGQGTRLTVV.

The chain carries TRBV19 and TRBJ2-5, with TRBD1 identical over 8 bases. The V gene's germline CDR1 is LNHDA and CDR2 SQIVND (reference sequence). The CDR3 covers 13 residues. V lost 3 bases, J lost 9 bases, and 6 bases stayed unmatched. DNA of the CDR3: TGTGCCAGTAGTATGGCAGGGGGCGCATCCCAGTACTTC. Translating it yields CASSMAGGASQYF.

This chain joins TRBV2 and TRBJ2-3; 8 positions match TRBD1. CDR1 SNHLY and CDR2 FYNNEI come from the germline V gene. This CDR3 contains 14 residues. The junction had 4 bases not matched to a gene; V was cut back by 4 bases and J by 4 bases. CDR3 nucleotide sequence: TGTGCCAGCAGTGGGACAGGGATCGCAGATACGCAGTATTTT. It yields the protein CASSGTGIADTQYF.

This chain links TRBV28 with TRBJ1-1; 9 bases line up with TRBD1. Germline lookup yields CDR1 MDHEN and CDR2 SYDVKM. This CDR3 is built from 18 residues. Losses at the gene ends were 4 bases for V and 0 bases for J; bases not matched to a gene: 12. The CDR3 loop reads CASSYPGQGSGMNTEAFF. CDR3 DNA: TGTGCCAGCAGTTATCCAGGACAGGGGTCGGGAATGAACACTGAAGCTTTCTTT.

In nucleotides, the CDR3 is TGTGCCAGCAGTATGCCGGGACAGGGGGCAGGGGGAGGGCCACCCGGGGAGCTGTTTTTT. Residues: CASSMPGQGAGGGPPGELFF. The chain recombines TRBV28 with TRBJ2-2; 12 bases align to TRBD1. In germline, CDR1 is MDHEN, CDR2 SYDVKM. J lost 6 bases, V lost 5 bases, and 19 bases had no gene match. This CDR3 spans 20 amino acids.

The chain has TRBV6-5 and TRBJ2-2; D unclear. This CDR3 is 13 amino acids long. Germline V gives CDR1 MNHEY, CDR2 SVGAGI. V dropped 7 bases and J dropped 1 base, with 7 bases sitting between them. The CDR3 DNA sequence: TGTGCCAGCAATCCACGGAACACCGGGGAGCTGTTTTTT. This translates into CASNPRNTGELFF.

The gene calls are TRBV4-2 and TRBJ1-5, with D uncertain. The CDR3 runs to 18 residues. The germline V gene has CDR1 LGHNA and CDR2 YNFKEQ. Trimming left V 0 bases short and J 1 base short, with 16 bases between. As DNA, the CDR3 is TGTGCCAGCAGCCAAGATTTGATCTTCAAGGGAAGCAATCAGCCCCAGCATTTT. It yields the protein CASSQDLIFKGSNQPQHF.

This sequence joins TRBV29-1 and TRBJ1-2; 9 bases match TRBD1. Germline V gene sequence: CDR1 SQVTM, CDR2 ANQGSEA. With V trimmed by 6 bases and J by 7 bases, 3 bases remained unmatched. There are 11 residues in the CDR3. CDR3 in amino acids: CSVGQGGGYTF. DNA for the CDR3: TGCAGCGTGGGACAGGGTGGTGGCTACACCTTC. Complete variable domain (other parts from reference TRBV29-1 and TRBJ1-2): SAVISQKPSRDICQRGTSLTIQCQVDSQVTMMFWYRQQPGQSLTLIATANQGSEATYESGFVIDKFPISRPNLTFSTLTVSNMSPEDSSIYLCSVGQGGGYTFGSGTRLTVV.

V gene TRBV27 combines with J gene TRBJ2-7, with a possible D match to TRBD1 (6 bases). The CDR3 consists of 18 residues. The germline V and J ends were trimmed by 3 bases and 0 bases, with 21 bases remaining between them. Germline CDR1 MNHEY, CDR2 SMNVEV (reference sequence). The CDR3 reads CASSLGPPPGTPSYEQYF. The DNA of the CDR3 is TGTGCCAGCAGTTTGGGGCCCCCCCCCGGGACACCCTCCTACGAGCAGTACTTC.